The clone carrying this T cell receptor (beta chain) was counted a single time. The antigen remains unidentified. Germline V gives CDR1 MNHNS, CDR2 SASEGT. CDR3 size: 16 residues. V lost 1 base to trimming and J lost 11 bases; unmatched junction nucleotides: 13. Sequenced by immunoSEQ multiplex PCR; TCRdb stores in-frame clones only, minus some. The sample contains some 180,000 clones, about 93% of which appear only once. This sample stems from a study of T cell responses to AZD1222 COVID-19 vaccine. Whole-study findings and limits: Spike-specific TCR breadth and depth went up after people got two AZD1222 doses. Researchers report vaccine-associated CD4 TCRs spanning spike, with dominance at 160-218 and 743-854. White British people made up most donors, females outnumbered males, and clonal diversity was possibly underestimated. Per reports, nearly half of all spike-specific TCRs target regions that are unmutated in variants.

The chain has TRBV6-1 and TRBJ1-1; 10 bases are a match to TRBD1. The sample consisted of peripheral blood, taken 28 days after the second dose of the MenACWY control vaccine. This sequence originates from an adult who received the MenACWY meningococcal vaccine as a control. The CDR3 sequence: CASSEVGWDRGARAFF. The CDR3 DNA reads as TGTGCCAGCAGTGAAGTTGGTTGGGACAGGGGAGCGCGGGCTTTCTTT.